The source of this T cell receptor beta chain is a study of T cells in Graves' hyperthyroidism and ophthalmopathy. Study-level background: Peripheral blood was collected at initial diagnosis, before any treatment.

Many counts were recorded for this clonotype. Its antigen is as yet unknown. What was amplified from RNA transcripts were TCR beta CDR3 regions. Carried out on the TCR CDR3, a first-round RT-PCR used the HTBI primer set. TCRdb itself ran the multiplex PCR reads through MiXCR, one entry per CDR3 protein. The sample yields about 590,000 distinct CDR3 sequences, around 14% seen once. This CDR3 comprises 17 residues. With 0 bases clipped from V and 2 bases from J, the junction kept 8 bases outside the gene matches. Looked up from germline, CDR1 is SGHRS and CDR2 is YFSETQ. Findings and limits, study-wide: From stable hyperthyroidism, ophthalmopathy was separated by a 13 V-J model.

The rearrangement links TRBV5-1 to TRBJ2-3, with 8 bases lining up with TRBD2. The receptor was derived from a woman in her 30s with Graves' hyperthyroidism. The specimen was blood. The CDR3 DNA sequence: TGCGCCAGCAGCTTGGGTCCGACTAGCGCGTTCACAGATACGCAGTATTTT. Translated, it gives CASSLGPTSAFTDTQYF.